The entry below describes one T cell receptor beta chain. Its antigen is still unknown. This sample is drawn from a study of T-cell memory formation after mild COVID-19. Study findings and constraints: Balance between CD4 and CD8 was seen in clones contracting day 15 to 85, and a CD4+ lean was seen in later expanders. The authors left the SARS-CoV-2 specificity of second-wave clones peaking on day 37 unconfirmed.

Libraries for TCRalpha and TCRbeta carried sample barcodes and unique molecular identifiers via 5'RACE. MiXCR, run by TCRdb on the 5' RACE reads, gives a single entry per CDR3 protein. This sample carries some 120,000 distinct CDR3 sequences, about a sixth of them seen once, and the ten largest clones take about 5%. The CDR3 length is 17 residues. V lost 0 bases, J lost 0 bases, and 16 bases lay in between. In germline, CDR1 is SGHRS, CDR2 YFSETQ. The chain joins TRBV5-1 to TRBJ2-7, with D tentatively TRBD2 (5 bases). The source is a man younger than 35 who had mild COVID-19 (a few samples of this study predate the infection). Cell type and time point are not known. The sample comprised PBMCs or a T cell subset sorted from them (not recorded which). DNA of the CDR3: TGCGCCAGCAGCTTGGGGACCGATCGGGGTAGCTCCTACGAGCAGTACTTC. It codes for CASSLGTDRGSSYEQYF.